A single sample gave rise to the 11 T cell receptor beta chains below, sequenced in a study of blood T cell repertoires in COVID-19. Assay: immunoSEQ multiplex PCR; the TCRdb copy retains only in-frame clones and omits some. The table has roughly 68,000 clones, roughly 83% seen once. The specimen sequenced was peripheral blood. These receptors originate from a woman at least 80 years old with acute or convalescent COVID-19.

This chain links TRBV6-5 with TRBJ2-7, with a tentative D call TRBD2 (7 bases). The CDR3 runs to 15 residues. Per germline, CDR1 MNHEY and CDR2 SVGAGI. Trimming removed 6 bases at V and 0 bases at J, with 15 bases between. CDR3 DNA: TGTGCCAGCAGGCTCGGGGGGCTGAGCTCCTACGAGCAGTACTTC. Its protein product is CASRLGGLSSYEQYF.

This rearrangement joins TRBV5-4 to TRBJ1-1, with a weak D call TRBD1 (5 bases). V was clipped by 1 base and J by 6 bases, with 7 bases between them. CDR1 and CDR2 from the germline V gene are SGHNT and YYREEE (reference sequence). The CDR3 has 12 amino acids. The CDR3 spells CASSLTGAEAFF. The DNA for the CDR3 is TGTGCCAGCAGCTTGACGGGGGCTGAAGCTTTCTTT.

The chain joins TRBV3-1 (or the pseudogene TRBV3-2) to TRBJ1-3; no clear D gene. The CDR3 has 15 amino acids. The V and J ends lost 1 base and 4 bases respectively, with 11 bases between them. In germline, CDR1 is LGHDT, CDR2 YNNKEL (reference sequence). CDR3 DNA: TGTGCCAGCAGCCAAGGCGTTAGAGGAGGAAACACCATATATTTT. Protein: CASSQGVRGGNTIYF.

The rearrangement joins TRBV15 to TRBJ1-4; D might be TRBD1 (6 bases). The CDR3 has 15 residues. V lost 1 base, J lost 8 bases, and 14 bases lay in between. Germline CDR1 and CDR2: LNHNV and YYDKDF (reference sequence). CDR3 coding DNA: TGTGCCACCAGCAGAGTCAGGGGCGCCCGGGAAAAACTGTTTTTT. Its translation is CATSRVRGAREKLFF.

This clone was observed a handful of times. V is TRBV7-3 and J is TRBJ1-5; 7 positions match TRBD1. The CDR3 consists of 18 residues. V shed 4 bases, J shed 6 bases, and the junction held 18 bases outside the gene matches. From germline, CDR1 is SGHTA and CDR2 FQGTGA. DNA for the CDR3: TGTGCCAGCAGCTCGCCGGGACAGTCATTTCGGAATCGTCAGCCCCAGCATTTT. This gives the protein CASSSPGQSFRNRQPQHF.

The rearrangement uses TRBV12-3 or TRBV12-4 and TRBJ2-7, with a weak D call TRBD2 (7 bases). The CDR3 length is 12 residues. V was clipped by 6 bases and J by 13 bases, with 19 bases between them. DNA of the CDR3: TGTGCCAGCAGCTTGGGGGGGCCGTCCCATTACTTC. Translated, it gives CASSLGGPSHYF.

The J gene is TRBJ2-3, the V gene TRBV5-5; 10 nucleotides align to TRBD1. J was trimmed by 3 bases and V by 3 bases; bases with no gene match: 7. Germline lookup yields CDR1 SGHKS and CDR2 YYEKEE (reference sequence). The CDR3 extends over 16 amino acids. CDR3 sequence reads: CASSWGTGAGTDTQYF. The CDR3 DNA reads TGTGCCAGCAGCTGGGGGACAGGGGCGGGGACAGATACGCAGTATTTT.

This clone was detected a few times. V usage is TRBV10-2 and J usage is TRBJ2-7; 14 positions match TRBD2. J was trimmed by 1 base and V by 10 bases; bases with no gene match: 9. CDR1 is WSHSY and CDR2 is SAAADI in the germline V gene. The CDR3 is 16 residues long. The CDR3: CATRGGLAGGSYEQYF. CDR3 in DNA: TGCGCCACGCGAGGAGGACTAGCGGGGGGTTCCTACGAGCAGTACTTC.

The chain combines TRBV6-1 with TRBJ2-7, with 7 nucleotides matching TRBD1. The CDR3 sequence is 16 residues long. V lost 2 bases to trimming and J lost 6 bases; unmatched junction nucleotides: 13. Germline-derived CDR1 and CDR2 are MNHNS and SASEGT. The CDR3 here is CASSESLRQGSVEQYF. The DNA of the CDR3 is TGTGCCAGCAGTGAATCCCTCCGACAGGGATCTGTCGAGCAGTACTTC.

The chain joins TRBV4-2 to TRBJ2-5, with 15 bases fitting TRBD2. Germline V gene sequence: CDR1 LGHNA, CDR2 YNFKEQ. The trim removed 1 base at V and 5 bases at J, leaving 8 bases unmatched. This CDR3 is built from 18 residues. The CDR3 nucleotides read TGTGCCAGCAGCCAAGTTCGGACTAGCGGGGGGGCGGGCGAGACCCAGTACTTC. Translation gives CASSQVRTSGGAGETQYF.

The chain links TRBV24-1 to TRBJ1-5; TRBD1 agrees at 8 bases. Per germline, CDR1 KGHDR and CDR2 SFDVKD. The trim removed 4 bases at V and 2 bases at J, leaving 3 bases unmatched. There are 15 residues in the CDR3. In DNA, the CDR3 is TGTGCCACCAGTGAGACAGGGGTTGGCAATCAGCCCCAGCATTTT. This gives the protein CATSETGVGNQPQHF.